This TCR beta chain was recovered during a study of T cells in localized non-small cell lung cancer. With 4 bases clipped from V and 6 bases from J, the junction kept 5 bases outside the gene matches. Germline V lookup: CDR1 LNHDA, CDR2 SQIVND (reference sequence). The CDR3 has 15 amino acids. Profiling relied on immunoSEQ multiplex PCR, and the TCRdb table lists in-frame clones only, not all of them. Of around 19,000 clones listed, more than 70% are singletons. This sequence was found in a male donor at least 60 years old with stage III lung adenocarcinoma. The rearrangement joins TRBV19 to TRBJ2-3; TRBD2 matches at 12 bases. Sequences were derived from peripheral blood, sampled before any cancer treatment. The CDR3 spells CASSRTSGMGDTQYF. For the CDR3, the DNA is TGTGCCAGTAGTAGGACTAGCGGGATGGGGGATACGCAGTATTTT. Complete variable domain (other parts from reference TRBV19 and TRBJ2-3): DGGITQSPKYLFRKEGQNVTLSCEQNLNHDAMYWYRQDPGQGLRLIYYSQIVNDFQKGDIAEGYSVSREKKESFPLTVTSAQKNPTAFYLCASSRTSGMGDTQYFGPGTRLTVL.